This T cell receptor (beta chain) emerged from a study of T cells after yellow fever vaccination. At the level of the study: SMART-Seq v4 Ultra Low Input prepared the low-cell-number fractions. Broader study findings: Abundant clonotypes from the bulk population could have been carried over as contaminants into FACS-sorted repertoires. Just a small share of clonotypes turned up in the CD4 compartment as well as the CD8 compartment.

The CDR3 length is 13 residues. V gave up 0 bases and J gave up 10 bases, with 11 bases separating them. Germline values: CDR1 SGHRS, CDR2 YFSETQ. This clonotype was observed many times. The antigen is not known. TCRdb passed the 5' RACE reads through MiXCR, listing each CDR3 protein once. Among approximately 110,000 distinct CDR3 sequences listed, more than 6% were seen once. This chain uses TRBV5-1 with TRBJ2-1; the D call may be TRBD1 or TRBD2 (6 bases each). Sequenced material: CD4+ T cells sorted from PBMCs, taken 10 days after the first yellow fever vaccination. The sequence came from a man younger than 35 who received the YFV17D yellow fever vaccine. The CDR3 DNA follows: TGCGCCAGCAGCTTGGGGGGGGCCCCGGAGCAGTTCTTC. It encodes CASSLGGAPEQFF.